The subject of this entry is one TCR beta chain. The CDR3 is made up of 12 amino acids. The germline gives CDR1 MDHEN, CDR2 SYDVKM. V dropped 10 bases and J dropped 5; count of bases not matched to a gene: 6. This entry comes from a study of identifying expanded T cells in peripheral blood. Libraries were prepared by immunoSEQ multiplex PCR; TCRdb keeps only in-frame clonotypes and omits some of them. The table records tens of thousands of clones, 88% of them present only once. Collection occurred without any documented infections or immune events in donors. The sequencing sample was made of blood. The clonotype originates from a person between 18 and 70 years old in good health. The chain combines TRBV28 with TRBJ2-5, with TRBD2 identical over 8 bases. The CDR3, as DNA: TGTGCCACGGGGGGGGGCCGGGAGACCCAGTACTTC. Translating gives CATGGGRETQYF.